The clone carrying this T cell receptor (beta chain) was counted only a few times. Its cognate antigen is unknown. Study results and caveats: The larger cohort examined one V-J beta rearrangement, not whole repertoires. Tumor Tregs overlapped most with tumor, then blood, naive CD4+ cells.

Full-length variable regions came from constant-region reverse primers plus semi-nested Nested Universal Primer A PCR. TCRdb called the 5' RACE reads again in MiXCR, with one record for every CDR3 protein. This repertoire shows about 57,000 distinct CDR3 sequences, roughly 28% found once; its top ten account for 2% to 2.5%. The CDR3 covers 13 residues. Germline loops: CDR1 LGHNA, CDR2 YNFKEQ. V was pared by 1 base and J by 4 bases, with 8 bases between. Cells sorted as Tregs were CD4+, CD25+ and CD127-/low. This rearrangement joins TRBV4-2 to TRBJ2-7; possible D gene TRBD2, 6 bases. The sequence was collected from a female donor with breast cancer. Input material: tumor-infiltrating Tregs sorted from the breast tumor. The CDR3 DNA reads TGTGCCAGCAGCCAAGGGCTAGCGTACGAGCAGTACTTC. Amino acids: CASSQGLAYEQYF.